The rows below give T cell receptor beta chains drawn from one sample of a study of blood T cell repertoires in COVID-19. The method was immunoSEQ multiplex PCR; TCRdb's version includes in-frame clones alone and lacks a portion of them. The sample contains roughly 15,000 clones, roughly nine tenths of which appear only once. The sequenced material came from peripheral blood. Receptor source: a man over 45 with active COVID-19. Both conserved end residues are part of each CDR3. The D gene is left open where the match is weak. Where a row states a size, it is once, few, many or the class of an expanded clone; other rows omit it.

j_gene | d_gene | abundance | v_gene | CDR3nt | CDR3aa
TRBJ1-4 | . | . | TRBV4-2 | TGTGCCAGCAGCCAAGAAAGAATCAGCGGAAATGAAAAACTGTTTTTT | CASSQERISGNEKLFF
TRBJ2-7 | TRBD1 | . | TRBV27 | TGTGCCAGCAGTTTCCTAGGACAGGGGGCCTACGAGCAGTACTTC | CASSFLGQGAYEQYF
TRBJ1-2 | . | few | TRBV20-1 | TGCAGTGCTCCTGGGGGGGATGGCTACACCTTC | CSAPGGDGYTF
TRBJ2-7 | . | . | TRBV18 | TGTGCCAGTGGGGCGGAGCCTAACTACGAGCAGTACTTC | CASGAEPNYEQYF
TRBJ2-6 | TRBD1 | . | TRBV27 | TGTGCCAGCAGTTTCCAGGGGGCTACTGGGGCCAACGTCCTGACTTTC | CASSFQGATGANVLTF
TRBJ1-5 | TRBD1 | . | TRBV27 | TGTGCCAGCAGGTCAACAGGGGTACGCAATCAGCCCCAGCATTTT | CASRSTGVRNQPQHF
TRBJ2-3 | . | . | TRBV29-1 | TGCAGCGTTCAGACAGGAACTAGCACAGATACGCAGTATTTT | CSVQTGTSTDTQYF
TRBJ1-2 | . | . | TRBV19 | TGTGCCAGTAGTTCCAGGCAGGGACAATCTAACTATGGCTACACCTTC | CASSSRQGQSNYGYTF
TRBJ1-6 | TRBD1 | once | TRBV27 | TGTGCCAGCAGTTTTGACAGGGACAATTCACCCCTCCACTTT | CASSFDRDNSPLHF
TRBJ1-6 | . | . | TRBV23-1 | TGCGCCAGCAGCCTACCCAGGAGGGGATCACCCCTCCACTTT | CASSLPRRGSPLHF
TRBJ1-1 | . | . | TRBV4-1 | TGCGCCAGCAGCCAGCTAGGGGGGGGCACTGAAGCTTTCTTT | CASSQLGGGTEAFF
TRBJ1-5 | TRBD1 | . | TRBV2 | TGTGCCAGCAGTTTCGGGGGACAGGCGGCTCAGCCCCAGCATTTT | CASSFGGQAAQPQHF
TRBJ2-1 | . | . | TRBV7-2 | TGTGCCAGCAGCTTAGTGGGAGCAACCTTCAATGAGCAGTTCTTC | CASSLVGATFNEQFF
TRBJ1-3 | . | . | TRBV2 | TGTGCCAGCTCCTCAGGGGGAAACACCATATATTTT | CASSSGGNTIYF
TRBJ1-3 | TRBD1 | . | TRBV6-5 | TGTGCCAGCACCCTAGACAGGGTCTCTGGAAACACCATATATTTT | CASTLDRVSGNTIYF
TRBJ1-6 | TRBD1 | few | TRBV28 | TGTGCCAGCAGAGGACAGGCCTCCTATAATTCACCCCTCCACTTT | CASRGQASYNSPLHF
TRBJ2-3 | TRBD2 | . | TRBV14 | TGTGCCAGCAGCCACCAGGGAGGACTAGCGGGGAAGAGCACAGATACGCAGTATTTT | CASSHQGGLAGKSTDTQYF
TRBJ2-1 | TRBD2 | medium-sized | TRBV7-2 | TGTGCCAGCAGCTCTCGGACTAGCGTGGTCCACAATGAGCAGTTCTTC | CASSSRTSVVHNEQFF
TRBJ2-1 | TRBD2 | . | TRBV18 | TGTGCCAGCTCACTGGGCGGGGGGTCCTACAATGAGCAGTTCTTC | CASSLGGGSYNEQFF
TRBJ2-1 | . | . | TRBV4-1 | TGCGCCAGCAGCCAAGAAGAGAGATACAATGAGCAGTTCTTC | CASSQEERYNEQFF
TRBJ2-7 | . | . | TRBV21-1 | TGTGCCAGCAGCAAAGGTTCTCCGGTACGGGAGCAGTACTTC | CASSKGSPVREQYF
TRBJ2-7 | TRBD2 | . | TRBV9 | TGTGCCAGCAGCGTAGGGACTAGCGGCTACGAGCAGTACTTC | CASSVGTSGYEQYF
TRBJ1-2 | . | . | TRBV7-2 | TGTGCCAGCTTTCGTATGGGCGGGGGACAAACTAACTATGGCTACACCTTC | CASFRMGGGQTNYGYTF
TRBJ2-7 | TRBD2 | . | TRBV6-2/TRBV6-3 | TGTGCCAGCAGCCGCGGACTAGCCGCTACCTACGAGCAGTACTTC | CASSRGLAATYEQYF
TRBJ2-7 | TRBD2 | . | TRBV4-1 | TGCGCCAGCAGCCGCGCTCGCGGGAGTTCCTACGAGCAGTACTTC | CASSRARGSSYEQYF
TRBJ2-1 | . | . | TRBV4-3 | TGCGCCAGCAGCCAAGAAAGATTATCGGCGGGTAACAATGAGCAGTTCTTC | CASSQERLSAGNNEQFF
TRBJ1-5 | . | . | TRBV6-5 | TGTGCCAGCAGTACCGACAGGTATAGCAATCAGCCCCAGCATTTT | CASSTDRYSNQPQHF
TRBJ1-2 | . | once | TRBV28 | TGTGCCAGCTTTCCTGGCAGGTCGAGTCTGTATGGCTACACCTTC | CASFPGRSSLYGYTF
TRBJ1-4 | TRBD1 | . | TRBV7-9 | TGTGCCAGCAGCTTAGGACAGGGAACTAATGAAAAACTGTTTTTT | CASSLGQGTNEKLFF